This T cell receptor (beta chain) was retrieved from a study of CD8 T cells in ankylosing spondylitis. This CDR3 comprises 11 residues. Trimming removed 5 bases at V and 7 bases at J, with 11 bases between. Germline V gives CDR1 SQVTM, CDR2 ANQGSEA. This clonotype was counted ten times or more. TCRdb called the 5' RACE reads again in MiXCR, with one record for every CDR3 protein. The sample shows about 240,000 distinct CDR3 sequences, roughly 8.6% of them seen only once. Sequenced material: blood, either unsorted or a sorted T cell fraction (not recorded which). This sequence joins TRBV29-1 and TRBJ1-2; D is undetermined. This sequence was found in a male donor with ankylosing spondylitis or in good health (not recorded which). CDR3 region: CSVNTFAGYTF. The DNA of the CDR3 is TGCAGCGTTAATACTTTTGCTGGCTACACCTTC. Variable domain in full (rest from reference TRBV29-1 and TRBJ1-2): SAVISQKPSRDICQRGTSLTIQCQVDSQVTMMFWYRQQPGQSLTLIATANQGSEATYESGFVIDKFPISRPNLTFSTLTVSNMSPEDSSIYLCSVNTFAGYTFGSGTRLTVV.